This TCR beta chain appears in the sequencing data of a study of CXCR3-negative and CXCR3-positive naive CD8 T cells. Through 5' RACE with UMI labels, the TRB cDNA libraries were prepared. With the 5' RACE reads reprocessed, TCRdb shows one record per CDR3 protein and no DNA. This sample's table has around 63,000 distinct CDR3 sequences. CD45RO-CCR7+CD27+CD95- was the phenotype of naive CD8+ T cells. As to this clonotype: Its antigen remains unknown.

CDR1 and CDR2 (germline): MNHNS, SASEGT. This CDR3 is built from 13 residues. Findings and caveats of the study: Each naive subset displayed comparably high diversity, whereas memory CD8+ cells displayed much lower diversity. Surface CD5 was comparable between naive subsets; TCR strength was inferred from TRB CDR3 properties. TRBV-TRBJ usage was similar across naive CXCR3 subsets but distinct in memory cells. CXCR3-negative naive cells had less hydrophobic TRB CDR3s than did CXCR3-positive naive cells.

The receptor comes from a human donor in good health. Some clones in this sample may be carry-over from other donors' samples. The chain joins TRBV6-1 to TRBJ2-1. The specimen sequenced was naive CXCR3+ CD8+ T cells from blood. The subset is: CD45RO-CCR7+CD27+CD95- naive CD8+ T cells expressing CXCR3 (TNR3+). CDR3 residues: CASSDRTVNEQFF.